This entry lists 28 T cell receptor beta chains sequenced from one sample in a study of OX40 agonist ivuxolimab in advanced cancers. The assay was immunoSEQ multiplex PCR, and TCRdb's table has in-frame clones only and misses some. Among 23,000 or so clones listed, around 73% were seen once. This sample comprised CD4+ or CD8+ T cells sorted from blood, obtained in a trial of the OX40 agonist ivuxolimab. The origin of the receptors is an adult with an advanced solid tumor such as melanoma, head and neck, liver or kidney cancer.

V gene TRBV7-2 combines with J gene TRBJ2-5, with TRBD2 matching over 11 bases. Unmatched junction bases numbered 6, after V lost 5 bases and J lost 1 base. From germline, CDR1 is SGHTA and CDR2 FQGNSA. The CDR3 runs 16 residues. The CDR3 loop reads CASSTGLAEGQETQYF. The CDR3 DNA reads TGTGCCAGCAGCACGGGACTAGCGGAGGGCCAAGAGACCCAGTACTTC.

This clone was seen a few times. The chain employs TRBV6-5 and TRBJ1-1; a possible D gene is TRBD1 (6 bases). CDR1 is MNHEY, CDR2 SVGAGI, per germline. There are 11 residues in the CDR3. Between the trimmed V and J ends, which lost 6 bases and 6 bases, there was a span of 8 bases. The CDR3 here is CASSHRAEAFF. In nucleotides, the CDR3 is TGTGCCAGCAGCCACAGGGCTGAAGCTTTCTTT.

J is TRBJ1-3 and V is TRBV7-9, with TRBD1 identical over 7 bases. In germline, CDR1 is SEHNR, CDR2 FQNEAQ (reference sequence). Trimming at V came to 3 bases and at J to 2 bases, leaving 1 base not matched to a gene. The CDR3 is 14 amino acids. In DNA form, the CDR3 reads TGTGCCAGCAGCTTCCAGGGGGCTGGAAACACCATATATTTT. This gives the protein CASSFQGAGNTIYF.

This chain uses TRBV15 with TRBJ1-2, with 9 bases fitting TRBD1. This CDR3 spans 18 amino acids. J was trimmed by 8 bases and V by 2 bases; bases with no gene match: 18. CDR1 and CDR2 from the germline V gene are LNHNV and YYDKDF (reference sequence). CDR3 DNA: TGTGCCACCAGCAGACCCAGACAGGGGGTTGGGGCCTTCGGAGGCTACACCTTC. Amino acids: CATSRPRQGVGAFGGYTF.

The chain joins TRBV2 to TRBJ2-4; no reliable D call. This CDR3 has 15 residues. The germline CDR1 and CDR2 sequences are SNHLY and FYNNEI. Trimming removed 2 bases at V and 0 bases at J, with 8 bases between. This CDR3 is CASSENLLAKNIQYF. As DNA, the CDR3 is TGTGCCAGCAGTGAAAATCTCTTAGCCAAAAACATTCAGTACTTC.

V and J are TRBV5-1 and TRBJ2-6, with no clear D. This CDR3 has 14 residues. The germline V and J ends were trimmed by 8 bases and 4 bases, with 13 bases remaining between them. In germline, CDR1 is SGHRS, CDR2 YFSETQ. The DNA of the CDR3 is TGCGCCAGTGACACACTACCGGGGGCCAACGTCCTGACTTTC. Translating it yields CASDTLPGANVLTF.

This clone was observed a handful of times. The chain employs TRBV9 and TRBJ2-1; 10 bases align to TRBD2. V was pared by 9 bases and J by 10 bases, with 4 bases of the junction left unmatched. This CDR3 spans 11 amino acids. Germline-derived CDR1 and CDR2 are SGDLS and YYNGEE. The CDR3 reads CANQLAGEQFF. DNA of the CDR3: TGTGCCAACCAACTAGCGGGGGAGCAGTTCTTC. The full variable domain, completed using reference TRBV9 and TRBJ2-1, is DSGVTQTPKHLITATGQRVTLRCSPRSGDLSVYWYQQSLDQGLQFLIQYYNGEERAKGNILERFSAQQFPDLHSELNLSSLELGDSALYFCANQLAGEQFFGPGTRLTVL.

The J gene is TRBJ2-1, the V gene TRBV28; the match to TRBD2 covers 11 bases. The CDR3 has 17 amino acids. Looked up from germline, CDR1 is MDHEN and CDR2 is SYDVKM. The junction had 10 bases not matched to a gene; V was cut back by 6 bases and J by 3 bases. CDR3 in amino acids: CASSLTSGSSVYNEQFF. Here the CDR3 DNA reads TGTGCCAGCAGCCTCACTAGCGGGAGTTCGGTCTACAATGAGCAGTTCTTC.

This chain joins TRBV4-1 and TRBJ2-3; TRBD2 matches 7 bases. CDR3 size: 16 residues. Germline CDR1 is MGHRA and CDR2 is YSYEKL. J lost 3 bases, V lost 0 bases, and 6 bases had no gene match. The CDR3 sequence: CASSQDWSGITDTQYF. The CDR3 bases are TGCGCCAGCAGCCAAGATTGGAGCGGGATAACAGATACGCAGTATTTT.

The chain carries TRBV5-1 and TRBJ2-3; 13 nucleotides agree with TRBD2. CDR1 is SGHRS and CDR2 is YFSETQ in the germline V gene. V dropped 2 bases and J dropped 4; count of bases not matched to a gene: 1. This CDR3 has 15 amino acids. For the CDR3, the DNA is TGCGCCAGCAGCTTAACTAGCGGGGGGGCAGATACGCAGTATTTT. It specifies CASSLTSGGADTQYF.

The chain couples TRBV11-3 to TRBJ2-5; a weak D match, TRBD1 (6 bases). The CDR3 is 13 residues long. V shed 5 bases and J shed 4 bases, with 11 bases lying between them. CDR1 and CDR2 (germline): SGHNT, YENEEA. The CDR3: CASSKGQIETQYF. The CDR3 region has the DNA TGTGCCAGCAGCAAGGGACAAATAGAGACCCAGTACTTC. Using reference TRBV11-3 and TRBJ2-5 for the parts outside the CDR3, the full variable domain is EAGVVQSPRYKIIEKKQPVAFWCNPISGHNTLYWYLQNLGQGPELLIRYENEEAVDDSQLPKDRFSAERLKGVDSTLKIQPAELGDSAVYLCASSKGQIETQYFGPGTRLLVL.

CDR3 coding DNA: TGTGCCAGTAGTCCCGCCCCGGGACAGCAAGAGACCCAGTACTTC. Translating it yields CASSPAPGQQETQYF. This chain joins TRBV19 and TRBJ2-5, with TRBD1 matching 7 bases. Germline CDR1 is LNHDA and CDR2 is SQIVND (reference sequence). The ends lost 5 bases at V and 2 bases at J; junction bases unmatched: 8. CDR3 size: 15 residues. Based on the CDR3 plus reference TRBV19 and TRBJ2-5, the full variable domain is DGGITQSPKYLFRKEGQNVTLSCEQNLNHDAMYWYRQDPGQGLRLIYYSQIVNDFQKGDIAEGYSVSREKKESFPLTVTSAQKNPTAFYLCASSPAPGQQETQYFGPGTRLLVL.

V gene TRBV28 combines with J gene TRBJ1-2; maybe TRBD1 (5 bases). CDR1 is MDHEN and CDR2 is SYDVKM in the germline V gene. The CDR3 is 15 residues long. V was shortened by 6 bases and J by 3 bases, with 17 bases between the two germline ends. CDR3 in amino acids: CASSSQASGHYGYTF. Here the CDR3 DNA reads TGTGCCAGCAGCTCACAGGCCTCCGGGCACTATGGCTACACCTTC.

The V gene is TRBV9, the J gene TRBJ2-5; 7 bases are a match to TRBD2. The V gene end was trimmed by 3 bases and the J gene end by 5 bases; junction bases not matched to a gene: 10. Germline-derived CDR1 and CDR2 are SGDLS and YYNGEE. There are 15 residues in the CDR3. The CDR3 region has the DNA TGTGCCAGCAGCGAGGTCCAGGAGGGAGGGGAGACCCAGTACTTC. Its translation is CASSEVQEGGETQYF.

The chain joins TRBV20-1 to TRBJ2-7, with D hard to call. The CDR3 length is 11 residues. Germline-derived CDR1 and CDR2 are DFQATT and SNEGSKA (reference sequence). Trimming left V 3 bases short and J 3 bases short, with 6 bases between. The CDR3 here is CSARGFYEQYF. The CDR3 DNA follows: TGCAGTGCTAGGGGGTTCTACGAGCAGTACTTC.

This clone was counted only a few times. The rearrangement uses TRBV7-2 and TRBJ1-6, with a tentative D call TRBD1 (6 bases). CDR3 length equals 15 residues. Germline CDR1 reads SGHTA; CDR2 reads FQGNSA. Trimming removed 6 bases at V and 6 bases at J, with 15 bases between. The CDR3 DNA reads TGTGCCAGCAGACCCTCGCAGGGGTTTAATTCACCCCTCCACTTT. Protein: CASRPSQGFNSPLHF. Looking up the rest from reference TRBV7-2 and TRBJ1-6 gives the full variable domain: GAGVSQSPSNKVTEKGKDVELRCDPISGHTALYWYRQSLGQGLEFLIYFQGNSAPDKSGLPSDRFSAERTGGSVSTLTIQRTQQEDSAVYLCASRPSQGFNSPLHFGNGTRLTVT.

The chain couples TRBV27 to TRBJ1-5; 7 nucleotides agree with TRBD1. This CDR3 is built from 17 residues. CDR1 is MNHEY and CDR2 is SMNVEV in the germline V gene (reference sequence). Trimming at V came to 0 bases and at J to 3 bases, leaving 8 bases not matched to a gene. The CDR3 is CASSLSPDRWLNQPQHF. The CDR3 DNA reads TGTGCCAGCAGTTTATCCCCGGACAGGTGGCTCAATCAGCCCCAGCATTTT.

This clone was counted once. The chain recombines TRBV27 with TRBJ1-6; D gene ambiguous. Trimming removed 2 bases from V and 8 bases from J, with 7 bases in between. This CDR3 contains 13 residues. Per germline, CDR1 MNHEY and CDR2 SMNVEV (reference sequence). The CDR3 bases are TGTGCCAGCAGTTTAAAGGGAGATTCACCCCTCCACTTT. It encodes CASSLKGDSPLHF.

V is TRBV10-3 and J is TRBJ2-5, with D possibly being TRBD1 or TRBD2 (5 bases each). The CDR3 extends over 15 amino acids. Trimming cost V 0 bases and J 5 bases, with 13 bases left between them. Per germline, CDR1 ENHRY and CDR2 SYGVKD. The CDR3 is CAISESIGGRETQYF. DNA of the CDR3: TGTGCCATCAGTGAGTCGATTGGGGGTAGGGAGACCCAGTACTTC.

The gene calls are TRBV9 and TRBJ1-2; D is unresolved. Trimming took 4 bases from V and 8 from J, leaving 15 bases between them. The CDR3 has 13 residues. The germline V gene encodes CDR1 SGDLS and CDR2 YYNGEE. The CDR3 region is CASSPLPRVGYTF. The CDR3 DNA is TGTGCCAGCAGCCCCCTCCCGCGGGTCGGCTACACCTTC.

This clone was detected only a few times. The chain uses TRBV7-3 and TRBJ2-1, with 9 bases that match TRBD2. Losses at the gene ends were 1 base for V and 13 bases for J; bases not matched to a gene: 2. The CDR3 spans 12 residues. Per the germline V gene, CDR1 is SGHTA and CDR2 is FQGTGA. CDR3 amino acids: CASSLSGGAQFF. In nucleotides, the CDR3 is TGTGCCAGCAGCTTAAGCGGGGGGGCCCAGTTCTTC.

The chain joins TRBV2 to TRBJ2-7; D unresolved. Germline CDR1 SNHLY, CDR2 FYNNEI. The length of the CDR3 is 14 residues. Trimming took off 7 bases at V and 6 bases at J, with 19 bases between the two ends. CDR3 region: CASTRGSGGGEQYF. The CDR3 coding sequence is TGTGCCAGCACCAGAGGATCGGGCGGTGGCGAGCAGTACTTC.

The gene calls are TRBV27 and TRBJ2-5, with D hard to call. V was trimmed by 8 bases and J by 5 bases, leaving 12 bases between them. This CDR3 is built from 12 residues. The germline V gene encodes CDR1 MNHEY and CDR2 SMNVEV (reference sequence). DNA for the CDR3: TGTGCCAGCGGCAGATTGCTTGAGACCCAGTACTTC. Its protein product is CASGRLLETQYF.

The rearrangement links TRBV5-1 to TRBJ2-3; TRBD1 might be the D (7 bases). Germline CDR1 is SGHRS and CDR2 is YFSETQ. V gave up 4 bases and J gave up 6 bases, with 12 bases separating them. The CDR3 extends over 13 amino acids. The CDR3 sequence is CASSQGGADTQYF. CDR3 coding DNA: TGCGCCAGCAGCCAGGGGGGCGCGGATACGCAGTATTTT.

By share, this clone ranks as medium-sized. V usage is TRBV6-1 and J usage is TRBJ2-7; D may correspond to TRBD1 or TRBD2 (5 bases each). CDR3 length equals 14 residues. Germline loops: CDR1 MNHNS, CDR2 SASEGT. Trimming cost V 6 bases and J 5 bases, with 17 bases left between them. The CDR3 region is CASRVGRDEDEQYF. The CDR3 region has the DNA TGTGCCAGCAGGGTCGGCAGGGACGAAGACGAGCAGTACTTC.

This chain links TRBV13 with TRBJ2-5; D is possibly TRBD2 (6 bases). CDR3 length: 14 amino acids. Trimming stripped 0 bases from V and 1 base from J, with 6 bases between. From germline, CDR1 is PRHDT and CDR2 FYEKMQ (reference sequence). Here the CDR3 DNA reads TGTGCCAGCAGCTTAGGGCGGGGCCAAGAGACCCAGTACTTC. This translates into CASSLGRGQETQYF.

The CDR3 protein is CASSIQGISKNIQYF. The CDR3 DNA is TGTGCCAGCAGTATCCAGGGGATATCCAAAAACATTCAGTACTTC. The V gene is TRBV28, the J gene TRBJ2-4, with D tentatively TRBD1 (6 bases). Trimming left V 5 bases short and J 2 bases short, with 13 bases between. This CDR3 comprises 15 residues. Germline V gives CDR1 MDHEN, CDR2 SYDVKM.

The chain employs TRBV7-2 and TRBJ2-7; D remains ambiguous. This CDR3 region has 11 residues. Trimming took off 2 bases at V and 5 bases at J, with 4 bases between the two ends. Germline CDR1 and CDR2: SGHTA and FQGNSA. The CDR3 is CASSLLNEQYF. The CDR3 DNA reads TGTGCCAGCAGCTTACTTAACGAGCAGTACTTC.